This T cell receptor (beta chain) derives from a study of yellow fever vaccine responses in identical twins. This CDR3 has 14 amino acids. V lost 6 bases to trimming and J lost 0 bases, with 12 bases between them. TCRdb re-called the RT-PCR reads through MiXCR, storing one row per CDR3 protein. The table has nearly 7,000 distinct CDR3 sequences, roughly 84% seen once. The sequence was obtained from a woman aged 18-30 years who received the yellow fever vaccine. The sequenced sample was T cells from blood (PBMCs), unsorted or a sorted subset (not recorded which), obtained before or after yellow fever vaccination (not recorded which). This rearrangement joins TRBV12-3 or TRBV12-4 to TRBJ2-7; the D is unclear. CDR3: CASSSDYASYEQYF. The CDR3 DNA is TGTGCCAGCAGCTCCGATTACGCCTCCTACGAGCAGTACTTC.